Listed below are T cell receptor beta chains from one sample, sequenced in a study of T cells after yellow fever vaccination. TCRdb recomputed calls from the 5' RACE reads with MiXCR, one row per CDR3 protein. The profile covers 200,000 to 300,000 distinct CDR3 sequences, with roughly 13% appearing a single time and roughly 0.5% taken by the ten largest. The sequencing here drew on CD4+ T cells sorted from PBMCs, taken 45 days after the yellow fever booster vaccination. The receptor source for this set is a man younger than 45 who received the YFV17D yellow fever vaccine. The CDR3 runs from the conserved cysteine through the conserved F or W. A D gene is named only where the DNA matches it firmly. Clone size, where shown, is once, few, many, or a class for clones that have expanded.

CDR3,DNA,J,V,size,D
CASSWDRDNSPLHF,TGTGCCAGCAGCTGGGACAGGGATAATTCACCCCTCCACTTT,TRBJ1-6,TRBV5-5,few,TRBD1
CASSDRVSEQYF,TGTGCCAGCAGCGACAGGGTTAGCGAGCAGTACTTC,TRBJ2-7,TRBV3-1,-,TRBD1
CASRFTQGLAEAFF,TGTGCCAGCCGATTCACTCAAGGGTTGGCTGAAGCTTTCTTT,TRBJ1-1,TRBV6-2/TRBV6-3,few,-
CASSFQASKETQYF,TGTGCCAGCAGTTTCCAGGCGAGTAAAGAGACCCAGTACTTC,TRBJ2-5,TRBV28,few,-
CSAGGGGADTQYF,TGCAGTGCAGGAGGTGGGGGTGCAGATACGCAGTATTTT,TRBJ2-3,TRBV20-1,-,-
CASRDNTNTEAFF,TGTGCCAGCAGGGACAACACGAACACTGAAGCTTTCTTT,TRBJ1-1,TRBV2,few,-
CASRTPNYNEQFF,TGTGCCAGCAGGACTCCCAACTACAATGAGCAGTTCTTC,TRBJ2-1,TRBV6-2/TRBV6-3,-,-
CSALGTWEHEQYF,TGCAGTGCCCTAGGGACATGGGAACACGAGCAGTACTTC,TRBJ2-7,TRBV20-1,-,-
CASSRQGPGETQYF,TGCGCCAGCAGCCGACAGGGGCCAGGGGAGACCCAGTACTTC,TRBJ2-5,TRBV5-1,few,TRBD1
CASTGRQGPDTQYF,TGTGCCAGCACTGGGCGTCAGGGCCCAGATACGCAGTATTTT,TRBJ2-3,TRBV6-1,few,-
CSAGSSGQETQYF,TGCAGTGCTGGTTCTAGCGGACAAGAGACCCAGTACTTC,TRBJ2-5,TRBV20-1,few,TRBD2
CASRVDRNTEAFF,TGTGCCAGCAGGGTAGACAGGAACACTGAAGCTTTCTTT,TRBJ1-1,TRBV25-1,-,-
CASSQGTSKGRDEQFF,TGCGCCAGCAGCCAGGGGACTAGCAAAGGGAGAGATGAGCAGTTCTTC,TRBJ2-1,TRBV4-1,many,TRBD2
CASSFHPGLSYNEQFF,TGTGCCAGCAGTTTCCATCCGGGCCTCTCCTACAATGAGCAGTTCTTC,TRBJ2-1,TRBV12-3/TRBV12-4,-,-
CASSPGRSADTQYF,TGTGCCAGCAGCCCTGGGAGGAGCGCAGATACGCAGTATTTT,TRBJ2-3,TRBV7-9,once,-
CSASSASQFF,TGCAGTGCTAGCTCCGCATCGCAGTTCTTC,TRBJ2-1,TRBV20-1,-,-
CASSGRGSLQAEKLFF,TGTGCCAGCAGCGGCCGGGGGAGCCTGCAAGCAGAAAAACTGTTTTTT,TRBJ1-4,TRBV6-1,-,-
CASSTSGRGANEQFF,TGTGCCAGCAGTACTAGCGGGAGAGGGGCCAATGAGCAGTTCTTC,TRBJ2-1,TRBV3-1,few,TRBD2
CASSHLDRAAFF,TGTGCCAGCAGCCATCTTGACAGGGCAGCTTTCTTT,TRBJ1-1,TRBV3-1,-,TRBD1
CASSSQANTDTQYF,TGTGCCAGCTCTTCGCAGGCCAACACAGATACGCAGTATTTT,TRBJ2-3,TRBV12-3/TRBV12-4,many,-
CASSQDPGISSYNSPLHF,TGCGCCAGCAGCCAAGATCCGGGTATCAGCTCCTATAATTCACCCCTCCACTTT,TRBJ1-6,TRBV4-3,few,-
CATSRDWRYTF,TGTGCCACCAGCAGAGATTGGCGCTACACCTTC,TRBJ1-2,TRBV15,-,-
CASRPTDLAGETQYF,TGTGCCAGCAGACCAACCGACCTAGCGGGAGAGACCCAGTACTTC,TRBJ2-5,TRBV12-3/TRBV12-4,many,TRBD2
CASSSTGGDQPQHF,TGTGCCAGCAGCTCAACAGGGGGGGATCAGCCCCAGCATTTT,TRBJ1-5,TRBV5-5,-,TRBD1
CASSFDRVETQYF,TGTGCCAGCAGCTTCGACAGGGTAGAGACCCAGTACTTC,TRBJ2-5,TRBV7-8,-,TRBD1
CASSLGPAPGEQFF,TGCGCCAGCAGCTTGGGACCCGCGCCTGGTGAGCAGTTCTTC,TRBJ2-1,TRBV5-1,-,-
CSALPRQGSTDTQYF,TGCAGTGCTCTCCCTCGACAGGGAAGCACAGATACGCAGTATTTT,TRBJ2-3,TRBV20-1,-,TRBD1
CASSVTRTGTEAFF,TGTGCCAGCAGTGTGACTCGAACGGGCACTGAAGCTTTCTTT,TRBJ1-1,TRBV2,few,-
CASSNLGAAKNIQYF,TGTGCCAGCAGCAACCTGGGAGCGGCAAAAAACATTCAGTACTTC,TRBJ2-4,TRBV5-6,few,-
CSATPGRQETQYF,TGCAGTGCTACTCCTGGACGGCAAGAGACCCAGTACTTC,TRBJ2-5,TRBV20-1,few,-
CASSQPLNSGTNEQFF,TGTGCCAGCAGCCAACCCCTGAATAGCGGGACTAATGAGCAGTTCTTC,TRBJ2-1,TRBV4-2,-,TRBD2
CAISSPGETGRTQYF,TGTGCCATCAGTTCCCCCGGGGAAACAGGGCGGACCCAGTACTTC,TRBJ2-5,TRBV10-3,many,-
CASSVGGTDTQYF,TGCGCCAGCAGCGTGGGAGGGACAGATACGCAGTATTTT,TRBJ2-3,TRBV5-1,many,TRBD2
CASSQDVGRAFEQFF,TGCGCCAGCAGCCAAGATGTCGGGAGGGCCTTTGAGCAGTTCTTC,TRBJ2-1,TRBV4-3,-,TRBD2
CASSLVTMAKNIQYF,TGTGCTAGCAGCTTAGTAACGATGGCCAAAAACATTCAGTACTTC,TRBJ2-4,TRBV7-7,few,-
CATSRGGQGDNQPQHF,TGTGCCACCAGCCGGGGTGGACAGGGGGACAATCAGCCCCAGCATTTT,TRBJ1-5,TRBV24-1,many,TRBD1
CSATDTQETQYF,TGCAGTGCTACTGACACCCAAGAGACCCAGTACTTC,TRBJ2-5,TRBV20-1,many,-
CAISGDPTYEQYF,TGTGCCATCAGTGGAGACCCGACCTACGAGCAGTACTTC,TRBJ2-7,TRBV10-3,few,-
CSANPPGVRDEQYF,TGCAGTGCTAACCCCCCCGGCGTTCGGGATGAGCAGTACTTC,TRBJ2-7,TRBV20-1,few,-
CASSYQGAGELFF,TGTGCCAGCAGTTATCAGGGTGCCGGGGAGCTGTTTTTT,TRBJ2-2,TRBV7-7,few,-
CASSSPIQQSTDTQYF,TGTGCCAGCAGCTCTCCTATCCAGCAGAGCACAGATACGCAGTATTTT,TRBJ2-3,TRBV7-2,few,-
CASSSTSALAKNIQYF,TGTGCCAGCAGTTCGACTAGCGCCCTAGCCAAAAACATTCAGTACTTC,TRBJ2-4,TRBV12-3/TRBV12-4,-,TRBD2
CASSRSPERGDERETQYF,TGTGCCAGCAGCCGGTCCCCTGAACGGGGGGATGAACGAGAGACCCAGTACTTC,TRBJ2-5,TRBV21-1,-,-
CATSDSGMYNQPQHF,TGTGCCACCAGTGATTCCGGGATGTACAATCAGCCCCAGCATTTT,TRBJ1-5,TRBV24-1,-,-
CATSRDRHQPQHF,TGTGCCACCAGCAGAGATCGTCATCAGCCCCAGCATTTT,TRBJ1-5,TRBV15,many,-
CASSLGLVREQYF,TGTGCCAGCAGCTTAGGGCTAGTCCGCGAGCAGTACTTC,TRBJ2-7,TRBV7-2,few,-
CSVRKDRADTEAFF,TGCAGCGTTCGAAAAGACAGGGCGGACACTGAAGCTTTCTTT,TRBJ1-1,TRBV29-1,-,TRBD1
CASSFGPDTQYF,TGTGCCAGTAGTTTCGGTCCAGATACGCAGTATTTT,TRBJ2-3,TRBV19,many,-
CAWRDRRNTEAFF,TGTGCCTGGAGAGACAGGCGGAACACTGAAGCTTTCTTT,TRBJ1-1,TRBV30,few,-
CASSPGTHGYEQYF,TGTGCCAGCAGCCCTGGGACACACGGCTACGAGCAGTACTTC,TRBJ2-7,TRBV7-2,-,-
CASSPSGYSSYEQYF,TGTGCCAGCAGCCCCAGCGGCTACAGCTCCTACGAGCAGTACTTC,TRBJ2-7,TRBV3-1,-,-
CASSWGGSSYNEQFF,TGTGCCAGCAGCTGGGGAGGGAGCTCCTACAATGAGCAGTTCTTC,TRBJ2-1,TRBV5-4,-,TRBD2
CASTLGGGGNQPQHF,TGTGCCAGCACCCTAGGGGGGGGCGGCAATCAGCCCCAGCATTTT,TRBJ1-5,TRBV27,few,-